This is a list of T cell receptor beta chains from one sample in a study of T cell responses to AZD1222 COVID-19 vaccine. Clones were sequenced by immunoSEQ multiplex PCR, and TCRdb holds only the in-frame ones, with some missing. The profile covers over 85,000 clones, with around 87% appearing a single time and roughly 9.1% taken by the ten largest. This material consisted of peripheral blood, taken on day 0 of AZD1222 vaccination. The receptors derive from an adult in good health. CDR3s include the opening cysteine and the closing phenylalanine or tryptophan. The D gene is left open where the match is weak. Not every row has a clone size; where given, it reads once, few, many or a size class.

d_gene	v_gene	abundance	j_gene	CDR3aa	CDR3nt
NA	TRBV18	NA	TRBJ1-5	CASSPSGGNQPQHF	TGTGCCAGCTCACCATCGGGGGGCAATCAGCCCCAGCATTTT
NA	TRBV9	NA	TRBJ1-1	CASSAVGSGQLNTEAFF	TGTGCCAGCAGCGCCGTAGGATCAGGACAGCTGAACACTGAAGCTTTCTTT
NA	TRBV18	NA	TRBJ2-7	CASSRSDADAYEQYF	TGTGCCAGCTCACGTAGCGATGCCGACGCTTACGAGCAGTACTTC
NA	TRBV28	NA	TRBJ2-7	CASSPLGLGAYEQYF	TGTGCCAGCAGTCCCCTTGGGCTGGGGGCCTACGAGCAGTACTTC
NA	TRBV7-3	NA	TRBJ2-4	CASSLTEAAKNIQYF	TGTGCCAGCAGCTTAACTGAGGCAGCCAAAAACATTCAGTACTTC
NA	TRBV5-5	NA	TRBJ1-1	CASSHQPQGLNTEAFF	TGTGCCAGCAGCCACCAACCACAGGGTTTGAACACTGAAGCTTTCTTT
TRBD1	TRBV7-9	NA	TRBJ1-1	CASSLVDRGAEAFF	TGTGCCAGCAGCTTAGTGGACAGGGGGGCTGAAGCTTTCTTT
NA	TRBV6-4	NA	TRBJ1-1	CASSTRMNTEAFF	TGTGCCAGCTCCACACGGATGAACACTGAAGCTTTCTTT
TRBD2	TRBV11-3	NA	TRBJ2-5	CASSPQTSGETQYF	TGTGCCAGCAGCCCGCAGACTAGCGGGGAGACCCAGTACTTC
TRBD1	TRBV7-2	NA	TRBJ1-6	CASSWRQGGNSPLHF	TGTGCCAGCAGCTGGAGACAGGGAGGAAATTCACCCCTCCACTTT
NA	TRBV2	NA	TRBJ2-7	CASSVGQFYEQYF	TGTGCCAGCAGTGTCGGACAGTTCTACGAGCAGTACTTC
TRBD2	TRBV7-2	NA	TRBJ2-5	CASSSPAGGPAVETQYF	TGTGCCAGCAGCTCCCCAGCGGGGGGACCCGCAGTGGAGACCCAGTACTTC
TRBD1	TRBV29-1	NA	TRBJ1-2	CSVGTGGNYGYTF	TGCAGCGTGGGGACAGGGGGTAACTATGGCTACACCTTC
NA	TRBV6-5	NA	TRBJ1-5	CASSYKARGSNQPQHF	TGTGCCAGCAGTTACAAAGCCCGAGGGAGTAATCAGCCCCAGCATTTT
NA	TRBV11-2	NA	TRBJ2-7	CASSLLLYAEITYEQYF	TGTGCCAGCAGCTTACTACTATATGCGGAGATCACCTACGAGCAGTACTTC
TRBD1	TRBV18	once	TRBJ1-4	CASSPRQGAPNEKLFF	TGTGCCAGCTCGCCCCGACAGGGGGCTCCTAATGAAAAACTGTTTTTT
NA	TRBV7-2	NA	TRBJ2-1	CASSLGPPTYNEQFF	TGTGCCAGCAGCTTAGGTCCCCCGACCTACAATGAGCAGTTCTTC
NA	TRBV11-1	NA	TRBJ1-2	CASSSGRGYGYTF	TGTGCCAGCAGCTCCGGGCGGGGCTATGGCTACACCTTC
NA	TRBV7-9	NA	TRBJ1-1	CASRDGAAVNTEAFF	TGTGCCAGCAGAGACGGGGCTGCGGTGAACACTGAAGCTTTCTTT
TRBD2	TRBV5-1	NA	TRBJ2-1	CASSLGTSGNEQFF	TGCGCCAGCAGCTTAGGGACTAGCGGAAATGAGCAGTTCTTC
TRBD1	TRBV24-1	NA	TRBJ1-2	CATSDHDRGFAGYTF	TGTGCCACCAGTGATCACGACAGGGGCTTCGCTGGCTACACCTTC
NA	TRBV14	NA	TRBJ2-1	CASSQFGGEANYNEQFF	TGTGCCAGCAGCCAATTCGGCGGAGAAGCTAACTACAATGAGCAGTTCTTC
NA	TRBV5-1	few	TRBJ2-5	CASSPPGDETQYF	TGCGCCAGCAGCCCGCCGGGGGATGAGACCCAGTACTTC
NA	TRBV5-1	NA	TRBJ1-6	CASSPAQGNSPLHF	TGCGCCAGCAGCCCGGCTCAGGGTAATTCACCCCTCCACTTT
TRBD1	TRBV6-5	NA	TRBJ1-1	CASTRDRGPPEAFF	TGTGCCAGCACCCGGGACAGGGGGCCTCCTGAAGCTTTCTTT
NA	TRBV4-1	once	TRBJ2-7	CASSQVETPEQYF	TGCGCCAGCAGCCAAGTGGAGACACCCGAGCAGTACTTC
NA	TRBV4-3	NA	TRBJ2-1	CASSQGYSSYNEQFF	TGCGCCAGCAGCCAAGGCTACAGCTCCTACAATGAGCAGTTCTTC
NA	TRBV7-8	NA	TRBJ2-2	CASSYEGRAGELFF	TGTGCCAGCAGCTACGAGGGGCGGGCCGGGGAGCTGTTTTTT
NA	TRBV28	NA	TRBJ1-2	CASNVSGGDGYTF	TGTGCCAGCAACGTGTCGGGGGGCGATGGCTACACCTTC
NA	TRBV28	NA	TRBJ1-3	CASSLSLGRGNTIYF	TGTGCCAGCAGTTTAAGCCTCGGGAGGGGAAACACCATATATTTT
NA	TRBV19	NA	TRBJ2-5	CASSIRETQYF	TGTGCCAGTAGTATCCGGGAGACCCAGTACTTC
NA	TRBV9	NA	TRBJ1-2	CASSVGSGSNYGYTF	TGTGCCAGCAGCGTAGGTTCAGGGAGCAACTATGGCTACACCTTC
NA	TRBV5-4	NA	TRBJ1-2	CASSRRDTNYGYTF	TGTGCCAGCAGCCGCCGGGACACCAACTATGGCTACACCTTC
TRBD2	TRBV11-3	NA	TRBJ2-1	CASSLYGSGGAYNEQFF	TGTGCCAGCAGCTTATATGGGAGCGGGGGGGCCTACAATGAGCAGTTCTTC
NA	TRBV30	NA	TRBJ2-2	CAWDGVNTGELFF	TGTGCCTGGGATGGAGTGAACACCGGGGAGCTGTTTTTT
TRBD1	TRBV7-2	NA	TRBJ1-2	CASSFDREYGYTF	TGTGCCAGCAGCTTCGACAGGGAGTATGGCTACACCTTC
NA	TRBV18	NA	TRBJ1-5	CASSPGQGFQPQHF	TGTGCCAGCTCACCCGGTCAGGGATTTCAGCCCCAGCATTTT
NA	TRBV7-2	NA	TRBJ1-4	CASSLGGAANEKLFF	TGTGCCAGCAGCTTAGGGGGTGCGGCTAATGAAAAACTGTTTTTT
TRBD1	TRBV7-9	NA	TRBJ2-7	CASSFGGTGGSYEQYF	TGTGCCAGCAGCTTCGGGGGGACAGGGGGCTCCTACGAGCAGTACTTC
NA	TRBV7-2	NA	TRBJ1-3	CASSLARGTGNTIYF	TGTGCCAGCAGCTTAGCGAGGGGAACTGGAAACACCATATATTTT
NA	TRBV14	few	TRBJ2-2	CASSQEIVASGELFF	TGTGCCAGCAGCCAAGAAATCGTAGCTTCAGGGGAGCTGTTTTTT
NA	TRBV3-1/TRBV3-2	NA	TRBJ1-6	CASSGINPNSPLHF	TGTGCCAGCAGCGGGATTAACCCTAATTCACCCCTCCACTTT
NA	TRBV7-9	NA	TRBJ1-2	CASTQGGLYNYGYTF	TGTGCCAGCACCCAAGGGGGGCTCTATAACTATGGCTACACCTTC
NA	TRBV4-3	NA	TRBJ1-2	CASSQDSTGKGSDGYTF	TGCGCCAGCAGCCAAGATTCCACAGGGAAAGGTTCAGATGGCTACACCTTC
TRBD1	TRBV4-1	NA	TRBJ1-5	CASSQDEGQTDQHF	TGCGCCAGCAGCCAAGATGAGGGACAGACAGACCAGCATTTT
TRBD1	TRBV7-8	NA	TRBJ1-3	CASSNRGQGAGNTIYF	TGTGCCAGCAGCAACCGGGGACAGGGGGCTGGAAACACCATATATTTT
TRBD1	TRBV5-1	NA	TRBJ2-7	CASSPGQGSSYEQYF	TGCGCCAGCAGCCCTGGACAGGGGAGCTCCTACGAGCAGTACTTC
NA	TRBV7-9	NA	TRBJ2-7	CASRGGYEQYF	TGTGCCAGCCGAGGGGGTTACGAGCAGTACTTC
TRBD1	TRBV19	NA	TRBJ2-7	CASSIILGTGVEGQYF	TGTGCCAGTAGTATAATTTTGGGGACAGGTGTGGAGGGGCAGTACTTC
NA	TRBV5-4	few	TRBJ1-4	CASSLGQGREKLFF	TGTGCCAGCAGCCTCGGTCAGGGGCGAGAAAAACTGTTTTTT
NA	TRBV25-1	NA	TRBJ2-2	CASTTRTGELFF	TGTGCCAGCACAACCCGAACCGGGGAGCTGTTTTTT
TRBD1	TRBV18	NA	TRBJ2-7	CASSPGTGDYEQYF	TGTGCCAGCTCACCGGGGACAGGGGACTACGAGCAGTACTTC